The next 16 T cell receptor beta chains were all read from a single sample in a study of identical twins' blood T cells. TCRdb reanalysed the 5' RACE reads using MiXCR and keeps one entry per CDR3 protein. The table has fewer than 450,000 distinct CDR3 sequences, about 28% seen once. What was sequenced was PBMCs. Receptors were obtained from a woman aged 18 to 55 in good health.

In DNA, the CDR3 is TGTGCCAGCAGCCCCGGGACTAGTATTTTTCGGCAGTACTTC. It encodes CASSPGTSIFRQYF. The chain recombines TRBV7-9 with TRBJ2-7, with 8 bases fitting TRBD2. The CDR3 is 14 residues long. V dropped 5 bases and J dropped 9; count of bases not matched to a gene: 12. Germline V lookup: CDR1 SEHNR, CDR2 FQNEAQ (reference sequence).

This chain links TRBV20-1 with TRBJ1-2; 7 positions match TRBD1. Germline V gives CDR1 DFQATT, CDR2 SNEGSKA (reference sequence). The J segment lost 2 bases and the V segment lost 0 bases, leaving 6 bases of the junction unmatched. The CDR3 spans 15 residues. CDR3 bases: TGCAGTGCTAGAGATATGAGGGGGCTGAACTATGGCTACACCTTC. This gives the protein CSARDMRGLNYGYTF.

V gene TRBV20-1 combines with J gene TRBJ2-7, with D possibly TRBD2 on 5 matching bases. The V gene's germline CDR1 is DFQATT and CDR2 SNEGSKA (reference sequence). Trimming shortened V by 3 bases and J by 4 bases, and 7 bases separated the two germline ends. The CDR3 contains 11 residues. CDR3 bases: TGCAGTGCTAGGTCGGGGTACGAGCAGTACTTC. Residues: CSARSGYEQYF.

The chain couples TRBV18 to TRBJ2-1; tentatively, D is TRBD1 (5 bases). The CDR3 consists of 13 residues. V was pared by 5 bases and J by 4 bases, with 9 bases between. Germline values: CDR1 KGHSH, CDR2 LQKENI. The CDR3 is CASSGQGYNEQFF. The DNA of the CDR3 is TGTGCCAGCTCAGGGCAGGGATACAATGAGCAGTTCTTC.

This clonotype was counted many times. The chain is built from TRBV27 and TRBJ2-1; 8 bases map to TRBD2. Germline V gene data show CDR1 as MNHEY and CDR2 as SMNVEV (reference sequence). The length of the CDR3 is 13 residues. The V gene end was trimmed by 6 bases and the J gene end by 9 bases; junction bases not matched to a gene: 7. Here the CDR3 reads CASRGLGKSEQFF. The DNA of the CDR3 is TGTGCCAGCAGGGGACTAGGAAAAAGTGAGCAGTTCTTC.

A few counts support this clonotype. The chain couples TRBV5-6 to TRBJ1-4; D is perhaps TRBD1 (5 bases). Trimming cost V 4 bases and J 7 bases, with 14 bases left between them. The CDR3 spans 14 residues. In germline, CDR1 is SGHDT, CDR2 YYEEEE. In DNA form, the CDR3 reads TGTGCCAGCAGCCAGGGTCCATTTACTGAAAAACTGTTTTTT. As protein: CASSQGPFTEKLFF.

This chain connects TRBV6-6 to TRBJ1-3, with 8 bases that match TRBD1. The CDR3 extends over 18 amino acids. CDR1 and CDR2 from the germline V gene are MNHNY and SVGAGI (reference sequence). V trimming: 1 base; J trimming: 0 bases; junction bases outside the gene matches: 8. For the CDR3, the DNA is TGTGCCAGCAGTTACTATGGACAGGGAGGGTACTCTGGAAACACCATATATTTT. It encodes CASSYYGQGGYSGNTIYF.

In this sample, this clonotype turned up many times. The chain has TRBV7-9 and TRBJ1-2; 8 bases line up with TRBD1. In germline, CDR1 is SEHNR, CDR2 FQNEAQ (reference sequence). V shed 5 bases, J shed 5 bases, and the junction held 13 bases outside the gene matches. This CDR3 spans 16 amino acids. The DNA of the CDR3 is TGTGCCAGCAGCAGGACCGGGACAGGAATTAATTATGGCTACACCTTC. Its translation: CASSRTGTGINYGYTF.

The rearrangement links TRBV7-8 to TRBJ2-2; unclear D gene. This CDR3 has 18 residues. Trimming removed 2 bases at V and 0 bases at J, with 16 bases between. Germline V gene data show CDR1 as SGHVS and CDR2 as FQNEAQ. The CDR3 loop is CASSLYVVDTSNTGELFF. The CDR3 bases are TGTGCCAGCAGCTTATACGTAGTTGATACCTCGAACACCGGGGAGCTGTTTTTT.

This clonotype was detected many times. CDR3 protein: CSASETYNQPQHF. CDR3 DNA sequence: TGCAGTGCTAGTGAGACATACAATCAGCCCCAGCATTTT. This chain uses TRBV20-1 with TRBJ1-5; D not resolved. V was clipped by 3 bases and J by 3 bases, with 9 bases between them. The CDR3 extends over 13 amino acids. Germline CDR1 DFQATT, CDR2 SNEGSKA (reference sequence).

This clonotype was recorded many times. The chain couples TRBV12-3 or TRBV12-4 to TRBJ1-1; tentatively, D is TRBD1 (5 bases). Trimming left V 7 bases short and J 5 bases short, with 17 bases between. The CDR3 length is 14 residues. Here the CDR3 reads CASNPRGLWTEAFF. CDR3 coding DNA: TGTGCCAGCAATCCGAGGGGTTTGTGGACTGAAGCTTTCTTT.

V and J are TRBV29-1 and TRBJ1-1, with 7 bases identical to TRBD1. The CDR3 spans 12 residues. The V segment lost 6 bases and the J segment 4 bases; nucleotides outside the gene matches: 5. The germline CDR1 and CDR2 sequences are SQVTM and ANQGSEA. The CDR3 sequence is CSVGGRSTEAFF. CDR3 coding DNA: TGCAGCGTAGGGGGCCGGAGCACTGAAGCTTTCTTT.

The sample holds one count of this clonotype. The chain recombines TRBV19 with TRBJ1-2; the match to TRBD1 covers 8 bases. Losses at the gene ends were 9 bases for V and 4 bases for J; bases not matched to a gene: 13. There are 15 residues in the CDR3. Germline V CDR1 and CDR2: LNHDA, SQIVND (reference sequence). CDR3: CASRTGRDPSYGYTF. The DNA for the CDR3 is TGTGCCAGCAGGACAGGGAGGGATCCTAGCTATGGCTACACCTTC. The full variable domain, in which reference TRBV19 and TRBJ1-2 provide the parts outside the CDR3, is DGGITQSPKYLFRKEGQNVTLSCEQNLNHDAMYWYRQDPGQGLRLIYYSQIVNDFQKGDIAEGYSVSREKKESFPLTVTSAQKNPTAFYLCASRTGRDPSYGYTFGSGTRLTVV.

Note on this clonotype: This may be a read error, as it is one base from a much larger clone. This sequence joins TRBV20-1 and TRBJ2-3; no clear D. The ends were cut back, 0 bases at V and 5 bases at J, with 12 bases in the middle. The germline gives CDR1 DFQATT, CDR2 SNEGSKA (reference sequence). The CDR3 loop spans 14 amino acids. In nucleotides, the CDR3 is TGCAGTGCTAGAGATCCAGGCTCAATAGATACGCAGTATTTT. Amino acids: CSARDPGSIDTQYF.

This chain links TRBV10-3 with TRBJ2-2; D might be TRBD2 (6 bases). CDR1 and CDR2 (germline): ENHRY, SYGVKD. The CDR3 runs to 15 residues. Deletions cut 6 bases from V and 0 bases from J, with 11 bases between. CDR3 region: CAIRPGLTNTGELFF. The CDR3 bases are TGTGCCATCAGACCAGGACTAACGAACACCGGGGAGCTGTTTTTT.

The genes are TRBV3-1 and TRBJ1-1; no firm D call. Germline lookup yields CDR1 LGHDT and CDR2 YNNKEL (reference sequence). Trimming took off 4 bases at V and 1 base at J, with 10 bases between the two ends. The CDR3 consists of 14 residues. The CDR3, as DNA: TGTGCCAGCAGCCCCGGCGGGAGGAACACTGAAGCTTTCTTT. Translated, it gives CASSPGGRNTEAFF.